This T cell receptor beta chain was found in a study of blood T cell repertoires in COVID-19. In the study overall: Some COVID-19 samples were acute and others convalescent; all came from the United States, Italy and Spain. PBMCs, B-cell-depleted T cells, or T cells provided the cDNA or gDNA that made up the material.

The authors' processing: The assay estimated nucleated cells by amplifying reference gene primers. The repertoire was sequenced with immunoSEQ multiplex PCR; TCRdb's copy has only in-frame clones and lacks some. V, J and clone size derive from that table, while D and trimming were established from the DNA sequence. The sample records some 80,000 clones, around 79% being singletons. The CDR3 sequence is 17 residues long. Germline CDR1 MDHEN, CDR2 SYDVKM. V lost 6 bases to trimming and J lost 1 base, with 20 bases between them. The chain carries TRBV28 and TRBJ2-3; possible D gene TRBD2, 5 bases. The clonotype was recovered from a woman aged 80 or over with active or convalescent COVID-19. Input material: peripheral blood. In nucleotides, the CDR3 is TGTGCCAGCAGAAATAAGAGGGCTACTGGTGGCACAGATACGCAGTATTTT. Encoded protein: CASRNKRATGGTDTQYF.